The clone carrying this T cell receptor (beta chain) was counted only a few times. These data are taken from a study of blood T cell repertoires in COVID-19. Study context: COVID-19 samples from acute and convalescent phases originated in the United States, Italy and Spain.

Repertoires were generated with immunoSEQ multiplex PCR, while TCRdb's copy carries only in-frame clones and drops some. The sample lists 400,000 to 550,000 clones; 87% were seen once. The V end lost 5 bases, the J end lost 5 bases, and 9 bases lay between the germline ends. CDR3 length: 13 residues. The source material was PBMCs or T cells enriched from blood (not recorded which). The rearrangement uses TRBV12-3 or TRBV12-4 and TRBJ2-2; possible D gene TRBD2, 6 bases. The sequence was obtained from a woman younger than 35 with acute COVID-19. As DNA, the CDR3 is TGTGCCAGCAGTGGGGAGGAAACCGGGGAGCTGTTTTTT. Translation gives CASSGEETGELFF.